These T cell receptor beta chains were read from a single sample in a study of coeliac disease. Only in-frame clones appear in the TCRdb table, and some are missing; sequencing was by immunoSEQ multiplex PCR. The sample carries around 8,400 clones, around three fifths recorded once. The sample was intraepithelial lymphocytes from the gut. These receptors originate from an older woman with celiac disease. Both conserved end residues are part of each CDR3. A D gene is named only where the DNA matches it firmly. Only part of the rows carry a size: once, few, many, or a class if the clone is expanded.

>.|.|TRBJ2-1|TRBV7-9
TGTGCCAGCAGCTTACCGCGGACAGAGCAGTTCTTC
CASSLPRTEQFF
>.|.|TRBJ1-3|TRBV28
TGTGCCAGCAGTGGAGGGCTCTCTGGAAACACCATATATTTT
CASSGGLSGNTIYF
>.|TRBD1|TRBJ2-5|TRBV5-6
TGTGCCAGCAGCTTCTCCAGGGGGCTCGGAGAGACCCAGTACTTC
CASSFSRGLGETQYF
>.|.|TRBJ2-4|TRBV28
TGTGCCAGCAGTTTAGAGGGAGAGAACATTCAGTACTTC
CASSLEGENIQYF
>.|TRBD2|TRBJ2-5|TRBV27
TGTGCCAGCAGTTTGAGCCTCCCTAGCGGGGTACCATCAAGAGAGGCCCAGTACTTC
CASSLSLPSGVPSREAQYF
>.|.|TRBJ1-2|TRBV30
TGTGCCTGGGGTATACTGGGCTACACCTTC
CAWGILGYTF
>.|.|TRBJ2-1|TRBV7-3
TGTGCCAGCAGCTCCCGCCCAGGGCTTGAGCAGTTCTTC
CASSSRPGLEQFF
>.|.|TRBJ1-5|TRBV2
TGTGCCAGCAGTGACCCTAGTCTAAATCAGCCCCAGCATTTT
CASSDPSLNQPQHF
>.|.|TRBJ1-2|TRBV28
TGTGCCAGCAGTTTATTTTTCTCCGGGGGTGGCTACACCTTC
CASSLFFSGGGYTF
>.|.|TRBJ1-1|TRBV2
TGTGCCAGCAGGAAAAAAACAGGAGCGAACACTGAAGCTTTCTTT
CASRKKTGANTEAFF
>.|TRBD1|TRBJ2-7|TRBV9
TGTGCCAGCTCCGGACAGGGATCCGAGCAGTACTTC
CASSGQGSEQYF
>.|TRBD1|TRBJ1-1|TRBV27
TGTGCCAGCAGCTGGGACAGGAACACTGAAGCTTTCTTT
CASSWDRNTEAFF
>once|.|TRBJ1-2|TRBV7-2
TGTGCCAGCAGCTTCCCCCGGGTCCCCTATGGCTACACCTTC
CASSFPRVPYGYTF
>.|TRBD2|TRBJ2-3|TRBV11-2
TGTGCCAGCAGCTTAGGACCGCGGGGGGGCGGTATAGATACGCAGTATTTT
CASSLGPRGGGIDTQYF
>.|TRBD2|TRBJ2-7|TRBV2
TGTGCCAGCAGTGAGGGGAGGGCTACCTACGAGCAGTACTTC
CASSEGRATYEQYF
>few|.|TRBJ1-2|TRBV28
TGTGCCAGCAGTTTCGGTTTCGGACGGGGTGTTAACTATGGCTACACCTTC
CASSFGFGRGVNYGYTF
>few|.|TRBJ1-1|TRBV19
TGTGCCAGTAGTATTTGGAGGCAGGGCCCGGGGGACACTGAAGCTTTCTTT
CASSIWRQGPGDTEAFF
>.|.|TRBJ2-3|TRBV7-2
TGTGCCAGCAGCTTAGTAGGCGGGGCTACAGATACGCAGTATTTT
CASSLVGGATDTQYF
>.|TRBD1|TRBJ1-6|TRBV19
TGTGCCAGTAGTGCCACGCCCGGGACAGGGTATTCACCCCTCCACTTT
CASSATPGTGYSPLHF
>.|TRBD1|TRBJ1-2|TRBV5-4
TGTGCCAGCGGAGGGGGCCCAATGGGCTACACCTTC
CASGGGPMGYTF
>few|TRBD2|TRBJ2-1|TRBV28
TGTGCCAGCAGTTTCGGGCTAGCGGGAGACTACAATGAGCAGTTCTTC
CASSFGLAGDYNEQFF
>once|.|TRBJ2-3|TRBV28
TGTGCCAGCAGCGGGACTTACCCAGATACGCAGTATTTT
CASSGTYPDTQYF
>.|.|TRBJ2-7|TRBV29-1
TGCAGCGTTGAAATACAGGGAAACGAGCAGTACTTC
CSVEIQGNEQYF
>few|.|TRBJ2-7|TRBV5-6
TGTGCCAGCAGCTACGGGAACGAGCAGTACTTC
CASSYGNEQYF
>.|TRBD2|TRBJ2-3|TRBV7-9
TGTGCCAGCAGCTCCGGGACTAGCAGCGCAGATACGCAGTATTTT
CASSSGTSSADTQYF
>few|.|TRBJ1-2|TRBV2
TGTGCCAGCAGTGAAGGGACAGCGGATGGCTACACCTTC
CASSEGTADGYTF
>once|TRBD1|TRBJ1-3|TRBV2
TGTGCCAGCAGTGGTGACAGGGTATTGTCAGCTGGAAACACCATATATTTT
CASSGDRVLSAGNTIYF
>.|.|TRBJ2-3|TRBV5-1
TGCGCCAGCAGCTTGGAGGGGAAGAACACAGATACGCAGTATTTT
CASSLEGKNTDTQYF
>.|.|TRBJ1-1|TRBV9
TGTGCCAGCAGCCCCCTAGCGGTAGCAGGGGACACTGAAGCTTTCTTT
CASSPLAVAGDTEAFF
>.|.|TRBJ1-6|TRBV7-3
TGTGCCAGCACCCCCGGTGGCCCGGGAGCGGCCCTCCACTTT
CASTPGGPGAALHF
>.|TRBD1|TRBJ2-3|TRBV27
TGTGCCAGCAGTTTACGACAGGGAATGGATACGCAGTATTTT
CASSLRQGMDTQYF
>.|.|TRBJ2-7|TRBV11-2
TGTGCCAGCAGCTTAGCATACCCTCGGGGGTACGAGCAGTACTTC
CASSLAYPRGYEQYF
>.|.|TRBJ2-2|TRBV7-9
TGTGCCAGCCCTTTAGAGGGGGACACCGGGGAGCTGTTTTTT
CASPLEGDTGELFF
>medium-sized|.|TRBJ1-1|TRBV6-5
TGTGCCAGCAATCAACAGGGTCCGTGGAACACTGAAGCTTTCTTT
CASNQQGPWNTEAFF
>.|TRBD1|TRBJ1-6|TRBV6-1
TGTGCCAGCAGTGTGGACAGGGGAAATTCACCCCTCCACTTT
CASSVDRGNSPLHF
>.|TRBD1|TRBJ2-1|TRBV5-4
TGTGCCAGCAGCATGGGACAGGGGAACAATGAGCAGTTCTTC
CASSMGQGNNEQFF
>medium-sized|TRBD1|TRBJ2-6|TRBV28
TGTGCCAGCAGTTTACAGGGGGTTCCTGGGGCCAACGTCCTGACTTTC
CASSLQGVPGANVLTF
>.|.|TRBJ2-2|TRBV9
TGTGCCAGCAGCTCCTTTGTGGGGGGGCCAGACACCGGGGAGCTGTTTTTT
CASSSFVGGPDTGELFF
>once|.|TRBJ2-2|TRBV29-1
TGCAGTGTACGACAGGTACCCCTCGGCGGGGAGCTGTTTTTT
CSVRQVPLGGELFF
>.|.|TRBJ2-4|TRBV6-5
TGTGCCATCCAAAACGGACAGACCAAAAACATTCAGTACTTC
CAIQNGQTKNIQYF
>few|TRBD1|TRBJ2-3|TRBV28
TGTGCCAGCAGTTTAGGGGGACAGCCCGGGGCGCAGTATTTT
CASSLGGQPGAQYF
>few|.|TRBJ2-7|TRBV4-1
TGCGCCAGCAGCCACAGGGACAACTACGAGCAGTACTTC
CASSHRDNYEQYF
>once|.|TRBJ2-7|TRBV7-2
TGTGCCAGCAGCTTAGAGACAGGACCCTACGAGCAGTACTTC
CASSLETGPYEQYF
>.|TRBD1|TRBJ2-2|TRBV5-1
TGCGCCAGCAGCCGGGACAGTGTGCCCAACACCGGGGAGCTGTTTTTT
CASSRDSVPNTGELFF